The rows below give T cell receptor beta chains drawn from one sample of a study of cytomegalovirus exposure and HLA in healthy donors. Measured with immunoSEQ multiplex PCR; TCRdb has only the in-frame clones, and not every one. The top ten clones hold roughly 1.5% of a sample with 150,000 to 200,000 clones, approximately 87% of them seen once. The sample consisted of PBMCs. Receptor source: a woman younger than 45 in good health and CMV-seronegative. Both conserved end residues are part of each CDR3. A D gene is named only where the DNA matches it firmly. Size is omitted from some rows. Given values are once, few, many or a class for expanded clones.

d_call,v_call,j_call,clone_size,cdr3_nt,cdr3_aa
NA,TRBV19,TRBJ1-1,once,TGTGCCAGTAGTATAGATCAAGGACAGAGTCGAGCTTTCTTT,CASSIDQGQSRAFF
TRBD1,TRBV29-1,TRBJ2-7,NA,TGCAGCGTGGGGACAGGGGGCTTCGAGCAGTACTTC,CSVGTGGFEQYF
TRBD1,TRBV19,TRBJ2-7,once,TGTGCCAGTAGTGCGGCCGGGACAGGGGTTTACGAGCAGTACTTC,CASSAAGTGVYEQYF
TRBD1,TRBV19,TRBJ1-2,NA,TGTGCCAGTAGTCGGGACAGGGTCGCGGATGGCTACACCTTC,CASSRDRVADGYTF
NA,TRBV6-1,TRBJ2-7,few,TGTGCCAGCAACGCAGGGTACGAGCAGTACTTC,CASNAGYEQYF
TRBD1,TRBV25-1,TRBJ2-1,NA,TGTGCCAGCAGTGAAGGACAGGGGGCCTACAATGAGCAGTTCTTC,CASSEGQGAYNEQFF
NA,TRBV18,TRBJ1-1,few,TGTGCCAGCTCACCAGACATCAACACTGAAGCTTTCTTT,CASSPDINTEAFF
NA,TRBV18,TRBJ1-2,NA,TGTGCCAGCTCACCAAAGGCAGGGGACAACTATGGCTACACCTTC,CASSPKAGDNYGYTF
NA,TRBV5-4,TRBJ1-6,NA,TGTGCCAGCAGCTCCTTCTCAGGGAATTCACCCCTCCACTTT,CASSSFSGNSPLHF
NA,TRBV7-8,TRBJ1-1,NA,TGTGCCAGCAGCTTAGTGGGGGAGGAGGTGGTTGAAGCTTTCTTT,CASSLVGEEVVEAFF
NA,TRBV7-6,TRBJ1-1,few,TGTGCCAGCAGCTCTACCACAGGGTTGGGAACTGAAGCTTTCTTT,CASSSTTGLGTEAFF
NA,TRBV30,TRBJ1-5,few,TGTGCCTGGGGGAATCAGGGGAATCAGCCCCAGCATTTT,CAWGNQGNQPQHF
NA,TRBV18,TRBJ1-2,NA,TGTGCCAGCTCACCATTAGGTGCGGCCTATGGCTACACCTTC,CASSPLGAAYGYTF
NA,TRBV6-4,TRBJ2-3,NA,TGTGCCAGCATGGGGGGTGACACAGATACGCAGTATTTT,CASMGGDTDTQYF
NA,TRBV15,TRBJ2-7,once,TGTGCCACCAGCAGAGGGGAGATCTACGAGCAGTACTTC,CATSRGEIYEQYF
NA,TRBV5-1,TRBJ1-4,NA,TGCGCCAGCAGCTTCGGAGGGTACGGTGAAAAACTGTTTTTT,CASSFGGYGEKLFF
TRBD2,TRBV6-1,TRBJ2-7,NA,TGTGCCAGCAGTGCGAGGGCAGGGGACACCGGGACTAGCTACGAGCAGTACTTC,CASSARAGDTGTSYEQYF
TRBD2,TRBV25-1,TRBJ2-3,NA,TGTGCCAGCAGTGAATATCCTAGCGGGGGCACAGATACGCAGTATTTT,CASSEYPSGGTDTQYF
NA,TRBV6-5,TRBJ1-4,NA,TGTGCCAGCAGTTACGGAGCAGGGATTAATGAAAAACTGTTTTTT,CASSYGAGINEKLFF
NA,TRBV14,TRBJ2-1,NA,TGTGCCAGCAGCCAAATGGGGGCAGGCTACAATGAGCAGTTCTTC,CASSQMGAGYNEQFF